The following is a T cell receptor beta chain sequence with its context. This clone was observed a handful of times. Its antigen remains unidentified. No much larger clone exists at a distance of one base, and base qualities are not known. Each collaborating institution followed its own protocols to collect whole blood in K2EDTA tubes. Collaborator samples were shipped for TCRbeta analysis as frozen whole blood, isolated PBMCs, or DNA extracted from either sample type. The immunoSEQ Assay, a bias-controlled multiplex PCR, was used to amplify TCRbeta CDR3 regions from genomic DNA. The original pipeline was this. The number of nucleated cells in each sample was estimated by amplification of reference gene primers within the assay. To quantify the absolute abundance of each unique TCRbeta CDR3 rearrangement, sequence reads were collapsed and filtered. For each sample, productive Simpson clonality was calculated as the square root of Simpson's diversity index over productive rearrangements. TCRdb's version of the immuneACCESS table is confined to in-frame rearrangements and falls short of the full clone set. An unresolved V gene accounts for under half of the shortfall where checked; the remainder is of unknown origin. Clone size and V and J calls were adopted from that table, with D and trimming inferred from the DNA. The sample records around 300,000 clones, 70% to 90% of which are singletons. The top ten clonotypes cover approximately 4% of the sample.

This record comes from a study of blood T cell repertoires in COVID-19 (dated by TCRdb to 2018 to 2021). With regard to the full study: Samples covering the acute and convalescent phases of COVID-19 were provided by collaborators in the United States, Italy and Spain. The repertoires were made available in a free public database intended to serve as a resource for research on the immune response to SARS-CoV-2. The samples were drawn from two sources: the first 160 participants of the ongoing ImmuneRACE study, and fewer than 1,500 subjects contributed by 6 global collaborators. Deeply sampled blood TCRbeta repertoires from subjects exposed to, actively infected with, or recovered from COVID-19 were included in the dataset. Where available, HLA class I and class II types were obtained from metadata supplied by the sample provider rather than from assay-based typing. A de-identified subject ID, COVID-19 status, age in years and sex were almost always included in the sample metadata. The prospective study material was composed of cDNA or gDNA derived from T cells, B-cell-depleted T cells, or PBMCs. Overall study results and their limits: The quantity of clinical and demographic metadata differed by source and by participant and was supplied without curation.

Clipping removes 4 bases from V and 1 base from J, with 8 as the unmatched junction base count. The CDR3 sequence holds 18 residues, the cysteine and phenylalanine included. The entry retains the CDR3 DNA only, 54 bases that are in frame from base 1. CDR1 and CDR2, per the germline V gene, are WSHSY and SAAADI. The sequence was collected from a woman aged 50 to 60 with active or convalescent COVID-19. The specimen sequenced was peripheral blood. Recombination joined TRBV10-2 with TRBJ2-5; TRBD2 fits 14 bases in the junction. CDR3 region: CASSGLAGGPLSQETQYF. The nucleotides read TGCGCCAGCAGTGGACTAGCGGGGGGGCCCCTGTCCCAAGAGACCCAGTACTTC.